The clone carrying this T cell receptor (beta chain) was picked up one time. The CDR3 has 14 residues. With 5 bases clipped from V and 3 bases from J, the junction kept 4 bases outside the gene matches. The V gene's germline CDR1 is SGHTA and CDR2 FQGNSA. The protocol was immunoSEQ multiplex PCR, while the TCRdb copy is restricted to in-frame clones and leaves out a portion. The data hold roughly 1,500,000 clones, with approximately 98% observed a single time. This record belongs to a study of shared clonotypes between healthy human individuals. The sample consisted of naive CD4+ T cells sorted from blood. The subset was: CD45RA+ positively selected. This TCR was recovered from a man aged 25-45 years in good health. This chain joins TRBV7-2 and TRBJ1-5, with 7 bases fitting TRBD1. The CDR3 DNA reads as TGTGCCAGCAGCCATGACAGGGTCAATCAGCCCCAGCATTTT. It translates to CASSHDRVNQPQHF.